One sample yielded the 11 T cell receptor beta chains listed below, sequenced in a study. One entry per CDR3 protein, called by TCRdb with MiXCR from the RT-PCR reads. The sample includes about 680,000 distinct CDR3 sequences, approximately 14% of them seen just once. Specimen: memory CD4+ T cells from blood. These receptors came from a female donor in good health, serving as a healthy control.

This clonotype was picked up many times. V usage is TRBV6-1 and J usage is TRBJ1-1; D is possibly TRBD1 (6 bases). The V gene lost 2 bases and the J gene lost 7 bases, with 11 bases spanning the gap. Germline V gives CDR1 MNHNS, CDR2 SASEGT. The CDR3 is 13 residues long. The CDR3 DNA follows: TGTGCCAGCAGTGAACCCGGGACACTTGAAGCTTTCTTT. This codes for CASSEPGTLEAFF.

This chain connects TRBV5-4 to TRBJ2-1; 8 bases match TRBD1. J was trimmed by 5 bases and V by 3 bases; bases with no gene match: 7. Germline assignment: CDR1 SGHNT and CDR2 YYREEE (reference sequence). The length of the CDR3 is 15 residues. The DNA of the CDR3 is TGTGCCAGCAGCTCTGGGGGGACAGGCCACAATGAGCAGTTCTTC. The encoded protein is CASSSGGTGHNEQFF.

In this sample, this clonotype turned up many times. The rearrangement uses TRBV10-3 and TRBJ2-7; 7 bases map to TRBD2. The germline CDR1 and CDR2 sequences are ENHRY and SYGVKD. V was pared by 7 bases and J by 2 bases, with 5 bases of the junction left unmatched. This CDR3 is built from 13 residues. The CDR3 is CAITQAGAYEQYF. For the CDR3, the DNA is TGTGCCATCACCCAGGCGGGAGCCTACGAGCAGTACTTC.

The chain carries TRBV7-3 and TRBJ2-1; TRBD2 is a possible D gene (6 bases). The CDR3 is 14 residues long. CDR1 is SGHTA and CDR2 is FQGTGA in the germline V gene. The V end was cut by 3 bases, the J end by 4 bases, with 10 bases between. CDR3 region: CASSLGLQYNEQFF. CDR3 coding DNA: TGTGCCAGCAGCTTGGGACTTCAGTACAATGAGCAGTTCTTC. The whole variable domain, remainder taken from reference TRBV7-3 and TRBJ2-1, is GAGVSQTPSNKVTEKGKYVELRCDPISGHTALYWYRQSLGQGPEFLIYFQGTGAADDSGLPNDRFFAVRPEGSVSTLKIQRTERGDSAVYLCASSLGLQYNEQFFGPGTRLTVL.

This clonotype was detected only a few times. CDR3 coding DNA: TGCGCCAGCAGCTCCACCCAAGGGGGCACCGGGGAGCTGTTTTTT. It encodes CASSSTQGGTGELFF. The chain uses TRBV5-1 and TRBJ2-2; D perhaps matches TRBD1 (6 bases). Trimming cost V 3 bases and J 4 bases, with 13 bases left between them. The germline V gene encodes CDR1 SGHRS and CDR2 YFSETQ. The CDR3 length is 15 residues.

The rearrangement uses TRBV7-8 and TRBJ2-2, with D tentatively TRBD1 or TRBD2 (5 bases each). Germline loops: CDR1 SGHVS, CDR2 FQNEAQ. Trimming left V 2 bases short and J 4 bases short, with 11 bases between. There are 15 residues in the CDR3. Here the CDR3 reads CASSLRDGATGELFF. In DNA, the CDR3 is TGTGCCAGCAGCTTACGGGACGGAGCCACCGGGGAGCTGTTTTTT.

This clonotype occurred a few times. The CDR3 DNA sequence: TGCAGTGCTGCCCTCAGCGGGGTCAACAATGAGCAGTTCTTC. Protein product: CSAALSGVNNEQFF. V is TRBV20-1 and J is TRBJ2-1; 7 bases line up with TRBD2. The CDR3 is made up of 14 amino acids. Germline assignment: CDR1 DFQATT and CDR2 SNEGSKA (reference sequence). The junction had 9 bases not matched to a gene; V was cut back by 5 bases and J by 5 bases.

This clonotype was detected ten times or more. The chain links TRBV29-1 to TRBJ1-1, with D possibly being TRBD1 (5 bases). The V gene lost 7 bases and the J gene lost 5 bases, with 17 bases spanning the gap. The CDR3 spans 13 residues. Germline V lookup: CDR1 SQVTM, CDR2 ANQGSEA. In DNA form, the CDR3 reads TGCAGCGCCGGGGGGGGGTCGGGAACTGAAGCTTTCTTT. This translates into CSAGGGSGTEAFF.

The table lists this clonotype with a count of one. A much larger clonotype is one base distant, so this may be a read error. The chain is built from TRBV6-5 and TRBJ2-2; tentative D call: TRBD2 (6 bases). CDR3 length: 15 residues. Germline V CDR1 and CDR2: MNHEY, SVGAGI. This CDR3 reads CASSETGSNNGELFF. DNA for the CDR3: TGTGCCAGCAGCGAAACCGGGAGTAACAACGGGGAGCTGTTTTTT.

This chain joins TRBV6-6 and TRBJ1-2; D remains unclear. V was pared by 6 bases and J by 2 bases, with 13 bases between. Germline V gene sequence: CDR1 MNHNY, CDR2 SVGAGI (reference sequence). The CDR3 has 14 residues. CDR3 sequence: CASSHLADNYGYTF. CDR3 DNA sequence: TGTGCCAGCAGCCATCTAGCGGACAACTATGGCTACACCTTC.

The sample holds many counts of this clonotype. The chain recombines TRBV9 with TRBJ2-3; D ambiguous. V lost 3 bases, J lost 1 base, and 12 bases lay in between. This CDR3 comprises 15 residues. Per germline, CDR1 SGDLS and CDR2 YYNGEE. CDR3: CASSAQSRGTDTQYF. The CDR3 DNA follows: TGTGCCAGCAGCGCTCAATCCCGGGGCACAGATACGCAGTATTTT.